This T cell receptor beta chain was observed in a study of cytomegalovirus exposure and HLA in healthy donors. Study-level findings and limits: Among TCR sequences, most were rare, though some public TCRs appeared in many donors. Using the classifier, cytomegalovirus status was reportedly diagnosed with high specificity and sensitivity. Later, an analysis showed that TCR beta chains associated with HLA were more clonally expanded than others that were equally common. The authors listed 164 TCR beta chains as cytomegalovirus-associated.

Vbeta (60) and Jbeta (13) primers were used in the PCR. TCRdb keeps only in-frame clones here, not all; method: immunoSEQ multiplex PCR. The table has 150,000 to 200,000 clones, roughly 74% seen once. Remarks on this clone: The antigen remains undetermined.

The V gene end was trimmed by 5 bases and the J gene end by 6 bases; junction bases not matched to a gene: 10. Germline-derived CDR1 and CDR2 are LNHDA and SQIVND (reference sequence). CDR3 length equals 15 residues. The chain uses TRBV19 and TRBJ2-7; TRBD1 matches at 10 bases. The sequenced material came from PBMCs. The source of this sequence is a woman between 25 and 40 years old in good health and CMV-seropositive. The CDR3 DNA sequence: TGTGCCAGTAGTGGACGACAGGGGGCGGGCAGCGAGCAGTACTTC. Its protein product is CASSGRQGAGSEQYF.